This T cell receptor (beta chain) was sequenced during a study of T cells in Graves' hyperthyroidism and ophthalmopathy (dated by TCRdb to between 2018 and 2021). Concerning the study at large: Peripheral blood was collected at initial diagnosis, before any treatment. After blood sampling, hyperthyroidism patients were treated with methimazole at a starting dose of 30 mg daily, and ophthalmopathy patients were treated with high-dose intravenous methylprednisolone. A discovery cohort of about a hundred patients, roughly 45 with Graves' ophthalmopathy and about 60 with stable Graves' hyperthyroidism, was used to find distinguishing TCR V-J signatures. Prospective prediction of ophthalmopathy was tested in an independent validation cohort of 18 hyperthyroidism patients and roughly 16 patients who later progressed to ophthalmopathy. In more than five Graves' hyperthyroidism patients, the study also compared T-cell repertoires from thyroid tissue with T-cell repertoires from blood. The roughly 90 discovery patients were divided at random into training and test sets in a 7:3 ratio. According to the paper, TCR Vbeta CDR3 sequencing was carried out on 135 peripheral blood samples, which came from 40 to 45 ophthalmopathy, 75 to 80 hyperthyroidism and about 17 progressor patients.

A patient counted as having stable Graves' hyperthyroidism if no progression to ophthalmopathy occurred over 18 months of follow-up. Hyperthyroidism patients were newly diagnosed, had a disease duration of under 2 months, and were aged 18 to 65 years. Any patient with an uncontrolled infection, another autoimmune disease, pregnancy or lactation was excluded. Clinical symptoms, serum thyroxine and TRAb, thyroid ultrasound, and orbital computed tomography formed the basis for the diagnoses. PBMCs were isolated from around 10 ml of fresh peripheral blood by Ficoll-Paque density gradient centrifugation. Total RNA was extracted using Trizol reagent, and RNA quality was assessed on an Agilent 2100 Bioanalyzer. Amplification of TCR beta CDR3 regions was carried out from RNA transcripts. For the first round of RT-PCR on the TCR CDR3, the HTBI primer set was used together with the Qiagen OneStep RT-PCR kit. The libraries were constructed in a second round of multiplex PCR and then size-selected and purified. Paired-end sequencing of the libraries was performed with 100 bp reads on an Illumina HiSeq2000. Under the source paper's analysis protocol: Raw data were processed with SOAPnuke, discarding reads with adapters, uncalled bases, mean Phred below 15, or no exact constant-primer or identifier match. High-quality paired reads were merged using COPE v1.2.5, and each unique nucleotide sequence was defined as a clonotype. Clonotypes were aligned to IMGT TRBV, TRBD and TRBJ reference segments using MiTCR v1.1. The analysis was restricted to V-J combinations with a frequency above 0.0001, which together covered 99% to 99.2% of the repertoires. A TCS score was defined as the ratio between F50 (clonal expansion) and ExV (chaos), using BLOSUM62-based TCRdist between CDR3 peptides within each V-J. Welch's t-statistics and random forest reduced around 510 V-J features to 13, which were used in a naive Bayes classifier (R e1071). Thyroid-blood repertoire similarity was quantified with the Morisita-Horn index. TCRdb reanalyzed the raw reads on its own, using fastp at Q25 for trimming and MiXCR for clone calling, and kept in-frame beta chains. Each record represents a unique CDR3 protein, reported with the most common genes and DNA among its rows. These V and J calls rely on TCRdb rather than the paper's analysis. For this sample there are around 700,000 distinct CDR3 sequences; roughly a third appear just once. The biggest ten clones account for roughly 30% of the sample.

CDR1 and CDR2 were assigned from the germline V gene as SQVTM and ANQGSEA. The CDR3 has 16 amino acids, counting the end cysteine and phenylalanine. Only the CDR3 part of the read is kept: 48 bases, read in frame from the first base. V is trimmed back by 1 base and J by 4 bases, and the junction contains 8 bases that no gene match accounts for. This clonotype occurred a few times. Its binding antigen is unknown. The sample holds no much larger clone one base away, and base qualities are not on file. Beyond this particular receptor, the publication reports: Most expanded thyroid clonotypes (frequency above 0.001) were also found in blood, which suggests that blood repertoires may mirror thyroid immune responses. Ophthalmopathy was separated from stable hyperthyroidism by a 13 V-J signature model, with around 90% sensitivity and around 81% specificity obtained in cross-validation and 80%/75% obtained in testing. Sample size was not statistically predetermined, and blinding of investigators to group allocation was not performed. In validation, progression to ophthalmopathy was predicted by the model with approximately 67% sensitivity and 72.22% specificity, a median of roughly six months before onset.

What was sequenced was blood. The receptor was derived from a woman in her thirties or forties with Graves' hyperthyroidism. This sequence uses TRBV29-1 and TRBJ2-3; 10 central nucleotides agree with TRBD1. The bases are TGCAGCGTTGAAGCCGTCGGGACAGGGGAATCAGATACGCAGTATTTT. Its coded protein is CSVEAVGTGESDTQYF.